What follows are 14 T cell receptor beta chains derived from one specimen sequenced in a study of T cell responses to AZD1222 COVID-19 vaccine. The assay was immunoSEQ multiplex PCR, and TCRdb's table has in-frame clones only and misses some. The table lists 150,000 to 200,000 clones, 90% to 95% of them singletons. The sample in question was peripheral blood, obtained on day 0 of AZD1222 vaccination. The receptor set was obtained from an adult in good health.

The V and J genes are TRBV6-2 or TRBV6-3 and TRBJ1-5, with unresolved D. The CDR3 is made up of 14 amino acids. CDR1 and CDR2 from the germline V gene are MNHEY and SVGEGT. Trimming cost V 3 bases and J 0 bases, with 6 bases left between them. The CDR3 sequence: CASSYPSSNQPQHF. CDR3 bases: TGTGCCAGCAGTTATCCGAGTAGCAATCAGCCCCAGCATTTT.

V is TRBV19 and J is TRBJ1-1; D might be TRBD1 (6 bases). Trimming stripped 6 bases from V and 4 bases from J, with 18 bases between. This CDR3 is 15 amino acids long. Germline CDR1 and CDR2: LNHDA and SQIVND (reference sequence). The CDR3 DNA follows: TGTGCCAGTAGCCCTTTGTCACCCAGGGGCACTGAAGCTTTCTTT. Amino acid sequence: CASSPLSPRGTEAFF.

V and J are TRBV3-1 (or the pseudogene TRBV3-2) and TRBJ2-1; no clear D. Trimming shortened V by 4 bases and J by 0 bases, and 10 bases separated the two germline ends. Germline CDR1 LGHDT, CDR2 YNNKEL (reference sequence). The CDR3 sequence is 15 residues long. CDR3 in DNA: TGTGCCAGCAGCCCGGACGCCGTCTCCTACAATGAGCAGTTCTTC. This gives the protein CASSPDAVSYNEQFF.

The gene calls are TRBV5-1 and TRBJ2-5, with D unclear. This CDR3 comprises 13 residues. Germline V gene lookup returns CDR1 SGHRS and CDR2 YFSETQ. V lost 4 bases to trimming and J lost 2 bases, with 9 bases between them. The CDR3 nucleotides are TGCGCCAGCAGCCGAGGAAATCAAGAGACCCAGTACTTC. It yields the protein CASSRGNQETQYF.

DNA for the CDR3: TGTGCCAGCAGCGTATTCAATCAGCCCCAGCATTTT. It yields the protein CASSVFNQPQHF. V and J are TRBV28 and TRBJ1-5, with unresolved D. Germline V gene lookup returns CDR1 MDHEN and CDR2 SYDVKM. The V and J ends lost 6 bases and 3 bases respectively, with 6 bases between them. This CDR3 spans 12 amino acids.

Only one count was recorded for this clone. The chain joins TRBV7-9 to TRBJ1-5; 7 nucleotides line up with TRBD1. The ends lost 5 bases at V and 5 bases at J; junction bases unmatched: 3. The CDR3 contains 13 residues. CDR1 is SEHNR, CDR2 FQNEAQ, per germline (reference sequence). The CDR3 region is CASSPTGHQPQHF. The CDR3 bases are TGTGCCAGCAGCCCGACAGGGCATCAGCCCCAGCATTTT.

This clone was recorded once. The chain's CDR3 is CASVRGKGNYGYTF. In DNA, the CDR3 is TGTGCCAGCGTCCGAGGGAAGGGTAACTATGGCTACACCTTC. This chain uses TRBV6-5 with TRBJ1-2; D remains unclear. The CDR3 totals 14 residues. V lost 8 bases, J lost 1 base, and 14 bases lay in between. CDR1 is MNHEY, CDR2 SVGAGI, per germline.

This chain uses TRBV6-5 with TRBJ2-7, with D unresolved. The CDR3 loop spans 15 amino acids. Per germline, CDR1 MNHEY and CDR2 SVGAGI. Trimming stripped 7 bases from V and 0 bases from J, with 16 bases between. CDR3 region: CASIEEQTASYEQYF. CDR3 DNA: TGTGCCAGCATCGAAGAGCAGACTGCCTCCTACGAGCAGTACTTC.

The rearrangement uses TRBV3-1 (or the pseudogene TRBV3-2) and TRBJ1-3, with D unclear. CDR1 is LGHDT, CDR2 YNNKEL, per germline (reference sequence). The CDR3 runs 13 residues. V was pared by 4 bases and J by 3 bases, with 7 bases between. As DNA, the CDR3 is TGTGCCAGCAGCCGAGGAGGTGGAAACACCATATATTTT. Its translation is CASSRGGGNTIYF.

The chain has TRBV28 and TRBJ1-4; possible D gene TRBD1, 6 bases. CDR3 size: 16 residues. Trimming stripped 7 bases from V and 8 bases from J, with 23 bases between. Germline V lookup: CDR1 MDHEN, CDR2 SYDVKM. The CDR3 reads CASTPETGGVVEKLFF. The DNA of the CDR3 is TGTGCCAGCACCCCTGAAACCGGGGGCGTAGTGGAAAAACTGTTTTTT.

The V call is TRBV6-6, the J call TRBJ2-4; D might be TRBD1 (5 bases). This CDR3 has 14 amino acids. The V gene lost 5 bases and the J gene lost 3 bases, with 11 bases spanning the gap. Germline CDR1 reads MNHNY; CDR2 reads SVGAGI (reference sequence). Here the CDR3 DNA reads TGTGCCAGCAGTCACGGACAAGTCAAAAACATTCAGTACTTC. Translating it yields CASSHGQVKNIQYF.

The rearrangement links TRBV7-6 to TRBJ2-1, with 8 bases matching TRBD2. V trimming: 3 bases; J trimming: 5 bases; junction bases outside the gene matches: 12. The CDR3 is 17 amino acids. CDR1 is SGHVS, CDR2 FNYEAQ, per germline. Here the CDR3 DNA reads TGTGCCAGCAGCTTCCCGCAGCGGGAGCCGTCTAACAATGAGCAGTTCTTC. This encodes CASSFPQREPSNNEQFF. The complete variable domain, with remaining parts taken from reference TRBV7-6 and TRBJ2-1, reads GAGVSQSPRYKVTKRGQDVALRCDPISGHVSLYWYRQALGQGPEFLTYFNYEAQQDKSGLPNDRFSAERPEGSISTLTIQRTEQRDSAMYRCASSFPQREPSNNEQFFGPGTRLTVL.

The chain employs TRBV10-3 and TRBJ2-6, with 10 positions matching TRBD2. The CDR3 covers 18 residues. Germline CDR1 is ENHRY and CDR2 is SYGVKD. J was trimmed by 2 bases and V by 6 bases; bases with no gene match: 10. CDR3 amino acids: CAISTSGIQIPGANVLTF. CDR3 nucleotide sequence: TGTGCCATCAGCACTAGCGGGATTCAGATCCCTGGGGCCAACGTCCTGACTTTC.

The J gene is TRBJ2-1, the V gene TRBV29-1; possibly TRBD1 for D (5 bases). V shed 0 bases and J shed 8 bases, with 8 bases lying between them. The CDR3 has 12 residues. The germline V gene encodes CDR1 SQVTM and CDR2 ANQGSEA. In DNA, the CDR3 is TGCAGCGTTGAAGATCTAGGGGATGAGCAGTTCTTC. Translated, it gives CSVEDLGDEQFF.